The source of this T cell receptor beta chain is a study of blood T cell repertoires in COVID-19. Only in-frame clones appear in the TCRdb table, and some are missing; sequencing was by immunoSEQ multiplex PCR. The top ten hold less than 2% of the sample, which has 360,000 or so clones, under 90% seen once. Germline assignment: CDR1 MNHEY and CDR2 SVGAGI. The CDR3 contains 13 residues. V lost 6 bases and J 0 bases, leaving 6 bases between the germline ends. Sequencing was carried out using PBMCs or T cells enriched from blood (not recorded which). The chain has TRBV6-5 and TRBJ1-5; D is unclear. This TCR derives from a woman in her 30s who had recovered from COVID-19. This CDR3 reads CASRRDSNQPQHF. CDR3 nucleotide sequence: TGTGCCAGCAGGCGGGATAGCAATCAGCCCCAGCATTTT.